One sample yielded the 20 T cell receptor beta chains listed below, sequenced in a study of shared clonotypes between healthy human individuals. TCRdb's copy holds only in-frame clones and misses some; the assay was immunoSEQ multiplex PCR. The table lists over 1.5 million clones, 95% to 99% of them singletons. The specimen was naive CD4+ T cells sorted from blood. Subset denoted: CD45RA+ positively selected. The origin of the receptors is a man aged 30 to 45 in good health.

The chain recombines TRBV5-6 with TRBJ2-5; D remains unclear. CDR3 length: 14 amino acids. Per germline, CDR1 SGHDT and CDR2 YYEEEE. V was cut by 1 base and J by 1 base, with 8 bases left in between. The CDR3 DNA sequence: TGTGCCAGCAGCTTGACATTAATCCAAGAGACCCAGTACTTC. As protein: CASSLTLIQETQYF.

The chain combines TRBV18 with TRBJ2-3; 8 bases fit TRBD2. The CDR3 is 16 residues long. Germline CDR1 KGHSH, CDR2 LQKENI. V lost 3 bases, J lost 5 bases, and 10 bases stayed unmatched. Here the CDR3 reads CASSPLIGRAIDTQYF. The CDR3 region has the DNA TGTGCCAGCTCACCTCTCATCGGGAGGGCCATAGATACGCAGTATTTT.

The rearrangement uses TRBV13 and TRBJ2-2; 8 bases align to TRBD2. J was trimmed by 4 bases and V by 0 bases; bases with no gene match: 4. The CDR3 contains 16 residues. CDR1 PRHDT and CDR2 FYEKMQ come from the germline V gene (reference sequence). As DNA, the CDR3 is TGTGCCAGCAGCTTAGGCGGGAGGGCCCCCACCGGGGAGCTGTTTTTT. Translated, it gives CASSLGGRAPTGELFF.

J is TRBJ2-7 and V is TRBV28, with TRBD1 matching over 7 bases. CDR3 size: 15 residues. The germline CDR1 and CDR2 sequences are MDHEN and SYDVKM. Trimming took 6 bases from V and 0 from J; bases not matched to a gene: 8. Here the CDR3 reads CASSIPGQTSYEQYF. The CDR3 coding sequence is TGTGCCAGCAGCATTCCGGGACAGACCTCCTACGAGCAGTACTTC. The full variable domain, in which reference TRBV28 and TRBJ2-7 provide the parts outside the CDR3, is DVKVTQSSRYLVKRTGEKVFLECVQDMDHENMFWYRQDPGLGLRLIYFSYDVKMKEKGDIPEGYSVSREKKERFSLILESASTNQTSMYLCASSIPGQTSYEQYFGPGTRLTVT.

The V call is TRBV2, the J call TRBJ2-2; TRBD2 matches 9 bases. Looked up from germline, CDR1 is SNHLY and CDR2 is FYNNEI. V shed 0 bases and J 7 bases; nucleotides not matched to a gene: 6. The CDR3 is 16 amino acids. The CDR3 DNA is TGTGCCAGCAGTGAAGCGGGGCGGGAGGGCCACGGGGAGCTGTTTTTT. It specifies CASSEAGREGHGELFF.

This chain links TRBV5-4 with TRBJ2-1; 10 bases fit TRBD2. Germline loops: CDR1 SGHNT, CDR2 YYREEE (reference sequence). This CDR3 comprises 18 residues. The V segment lost 0 bases and the J segment 0 bases; nucleotides outside the gene matches: 6. The CDR3 nucleotides read TGTGCCAGCAGCTTGGCTAGCGGGAGAGGAGGCTCCTACAATGAGCAGTTCTTC. It translates to CASSLASGRGGSYNEQFF.

The chain recombines TRBV4-1 with TRBJ1-2; the D is unclear. Germline V gene sequence: CDR1 MGHRA, CDR2 YSYEKL. Trimming left V 2 bases short and J 7 bases short, with 14 bases between. The CDR3 sequence is 14 residues long. CDR3 nucleotide sequence: TGCGCCAGCAGCCAAAGTGAGGGTTTTCCTGGCTACACCTTC. As protein: CASSQSEGFPGYTF.

The chain carries TRBV28 and TRBJ1-2; a possible D gene is TRBD1 (5 bases). Germline loops: CDR1 MDHEN, CDR2 SYDVKM. CDR3 length: 14 residues. Trimming cost V 4 bases and J 4 bases, with 13 bases left between them. CDR3 region: CASSSPGWGYGYTF. The CDR3 region has the DNA TGTGCCAGCAGTTCCCCAGGGTGGGGCTATGGCTACACCTTC.

With respect to this clone: Mismatch with germline at one junction end may stem from a read error. The chain is built from TRBV7-7 and TRBJ2-1; TRBD1 aligns across 8 bases. Per the germline V gene, CDR1 is SSHAT and CDR2 is FNYEAQ (reference sequence). The CDR3 sequence is 15 residues long. As DNA, the CDR3 is TGTGCTAGCAGCCCCCGGACAGGGTCCTACAATGAGCAGTTCTTC. This codes for CASSPRTGSYNEQFF.

This clone was counted a few times. The chain has TRBV9 and TRBJ2-1, with 9 bases identical to TRBD2. Trimming at V came to 0 bases and at J to 7 bases, leaving 2 bases not matched to a gene. This CDR3 is built from 14 residues. Germline V gene lookup returns CDR1 SGDLS and CDR2 YYNGEE. CDR3 in amino acids: CASSVGSGSNEQFF. CDR3 sequence (DNA): TGTGCCAGCAGCGTAGGTAGCGGGAGTAATGAGCAGTTCTTC. The complete variable domain, with remaining parts taken from reference TRBV9 and TRBJ2-1, reads DSGVTQTPKHLITATGQRVTLRCSPRSGDLSVYWYQQSLDQGLQFLIQYYNGEERAKGNILERFSAQQFPDLHSELNLSSLELGDSALYFCASSVGSGSNEQFFGPGTRLTVL.

This clone appeared once. The V call is TRBV13, the J call TRBJ2-1; 12 bases align to TRBD2. With V trimmed by 0 bases and J by 4 bases, 10 bases remained unmatched. The CDR3 contains 19 residues. Germline V lookup: CDR1 PRHDT, CDR2 FYEKMQ (reference sequence). The CDR3 reads CASSLGGRWTSGTYNEQFF. The CDR3 region has the DNA TGTGCCAGCAGCTTAGGGGGCAGGTGGACTAGCGGGACGTACAATGAGCAGTTCTTC.

The DNA of the CDR3 is TGCGCCAGCAGCCAAGATTGGGGGCCGGGTGAAAAACTGTTTTTT. Its protein product is CASSQDWGPGEKLFF. The chain recombines TRBV4-3 with TRBJ1-4; tentative D call: TRBD1 (6 bases). Germline assignment: CDR1 LGHNA and CDR2 YSLEER. V shed 0 bases and J shed 7 bases, with 12 bases lying between them. This CDR3 region has 15 residues.

The chain links TRBV5-4 to TRBJ2-5, with D unclear. This CDR3 region has 13 residues. V lost 2 bases and J lost 4, with 9 bases in between. Per germline, CDR1 SGHNT and CDR2 YYREEE (reference sequence). CDR3 sequence reads: CASSLYSSETQYF. The CDR3 bases are TGTGCCAGCAGCTTATACTCGTCAGAGACCCAGTACTTC.

This chain links TRBV6-9 with TRBJ2-1; D not certain. Germline V gene lookup returns CDR1 MNHGY and CDR2 SVAAGI. The CDR3 is 14 residues long. Trimming left V 4 bases short and J 6 bases short, with 13 bases between. CDR3 protein: CASSSLRIGNEQFF. CDR3 nucleotide sequence: TGTGCCAGCAGTTCCCTCCGAATAGGCAATGAGCAGTTCTTC.

The V gene is TRBV6-6, the J gene TRBJ1-5; no reliable D call. The ends were cut back, 5 bases at V and 5 bases at J, with 10 bases in the middle. The V gene's germline CDR1 is MNHNY and CDR2 SVGAGI (reference sequence). The CDR3 consists of 13 residues. CDR3 in amino acids: CASSTYSYQPQHF. The CDR3 DNA sequence: TGTGCCAGCAGTACATACAGCTATCAGCCCCAGCATTTT.

V usage is TRBV5-1 and J usage is TRBJ2-7, with 8 bases that match TRBD2. With V trimmed by 0 bases and J by 3 bases, 5 bases remained unmatched. In germline, CDR1 is SGHRS, CDR2 YFSETQ. The CDR3 is 15 residues long. The CDR3 region has the DNA TGCGCCAGCAGCTTGGGTACTAGCGGATACTACGAGCAGTACTTC. It specifies CASSLGTSGYYEQYF.

With regard to this clone: This specimen includes other DNA sequences encoding the same CDR3. The V and J genes are TRBV18 and TRBJ2-7; 10 nucleotides match TRBD2. Per the germline V gene, CDR1 is KGHSH and CDR2 is LQKENI. With 2 bases clipped from V and 2 bases from J, the junction kept 3 bases outside the gene matches. This CDR3 comprises 15 residues. The CDR3 region is CASSPRTSGTYEQYF. The DNA for the CDR3 is TGTGCCAGCTCACCAAGGACTAGCGGTACCTACGAGCAGTACTTC.

This clone was detected once. This chain joins TRBV7-9 and TRBJ2-7, with 8 bases matching TRBD2. The V and J ends lost 1 base and 6 bases, in that order; junction bases with no gene match: 8. CDR1 SEHNR and CDR2 FQNEAQ come from the germline V gene (reference sequence). The CDR3 sequence is 15 residues long. This CDR3 reads CASSLVTGRAREQYF. The DNA for the CDR3 is TGTGCCAGCAGCTTAGTAACCGGGAGGGCCCGCGAGCAGTACTTC.

This chain joins TRBV9 and TRBJ2-1; tentatively, D is TRBD1 (6 bases). The CDR3 is 14 residues long. The germline V gene has CDR1 SGDLS and CDR2 YYNGEE. With 7 bases removed from V and 0 bases from J, the gap between germline ends came to 11 bases. The CDR3 DNA reads as TGTGCCAGCGTCCGGGACAACTCCTACAATGAGCAGTTCTTC. This translates into CASVRDNSYNEQFF.

This chain links TRBV29-1 with TRBJ2-1; 11 bases are shared with TRBD1. The V segment lost 7 bases and the J segment 8 bases; nucleotides outside the gene matches: 4. The CDR3 is 12 residues long. CDR1 and CDR2 (germline): SQVTM, ANQGSEA. The CDR3: CSAGQGADEQFF. The CDR3 bases are TGCAGCGCCGGACAGGGGGCCGATGAGCAGTTCTTC.